The source of this T cell receptor beta chain is a study of a mutant IDH1 vaccine in newly diagnosed glioma. Study overall: Sex distribution of treated patients was about 62% male and about 38% female; mean age was about 40 years.

The CDR3 spans 14 residues. V was clipped by 8 bases and J by 6 bases, with 16 bases between them. From germline, CDR1 is ENHRY and CDR2 SYGVKD. Sequenced by immunoSEQ multiplex PCR; TCRdb stores in-frame clones only, minus some. The profile shows under 60,000 clones, approximately 80% of them singletons. Remarks on this clone: The antigen remains undetermined.

Noted time point: week 47, end of study. The investigators gave 300 ug of mutant IDH1 20-mer peptide in each vaccine dose, together with topical imiquimod. Sample: PBMCs, taken from a glioma patient whose treatment included an IDH1 peptide vaccine. The TCR comes from a woman aged 40 to 55 with glioma. Some clones in this sample may be carry-over from other donors' samples. The rearrangement joins TRBV10-3 to TRBJ2-2; D may be TRBD2 (6 bases). The CDR3 sequence: CAIDPGTSAGELFF. The CDR3, as DNA: TGTGCCATCGACCCCGGGACTTCCGCCGGGGAGCTGTTTTTT.